This entry is about one TCR beta chain. Antigen unknown. This CDR3 region has 14 residues. CDR1 and CDR2 from the germline V gene are SGHAT and FQNNGV. V lost 0 bases and J 8 bases, leaving 13 bases between the germline ends. These data originate in a study of shared clonotypes between healthy human individuals. Findings and limits, study-wide: Sampling included only blood; tissue repertoires likely differ.

The deep-level immunoSEQ assay was used. Investigators spread the genomic DNA of each subset evenly over several immunoSEQ plates. Roughly 27,000 T cell genomes, or approximately 270 ng DNA, went into replicate PCRs of unsorted PBMC. Using immunoSEQ multiplex PCR, the repertoire was profiled, and TCRdb retains in-frame clones only, with some absent. The sample holds 450,000 to 650,000 clones, roughly four fifths seen once. The receptor was derived from a woman between 40 and 50 years old in good health. Some clones in this sample may be carry-over from other donors' samples. Specimen: PBMCs. The genes are TRBV11-2 and TRBJ1-1; D call uncertain. CDR3 sequence reads: CASSLDLAAREAFF. CDR3 bases: TGTGCCAGCAGCTTAGATCTGGCAGCTCGGGAAGCTTTCTTT.